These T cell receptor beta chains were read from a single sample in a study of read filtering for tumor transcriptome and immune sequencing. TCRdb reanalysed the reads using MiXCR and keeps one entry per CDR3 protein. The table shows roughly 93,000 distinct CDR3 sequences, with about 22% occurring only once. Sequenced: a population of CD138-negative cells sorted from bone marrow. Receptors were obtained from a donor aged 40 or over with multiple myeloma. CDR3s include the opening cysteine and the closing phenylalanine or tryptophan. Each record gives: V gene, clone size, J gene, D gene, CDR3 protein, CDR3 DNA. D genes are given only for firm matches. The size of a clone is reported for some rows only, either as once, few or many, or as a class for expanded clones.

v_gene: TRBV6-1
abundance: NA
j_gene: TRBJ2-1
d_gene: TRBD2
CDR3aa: CASSEHTSGDNKQFF
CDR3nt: TGTGCCAGCAGTGAACATACTAGCGGGGACAATAAGCAGTTCTTC

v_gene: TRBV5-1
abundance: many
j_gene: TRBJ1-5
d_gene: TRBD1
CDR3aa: CASSLPGQSNQPQHF
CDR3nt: TGCGCCAGCAGCTTGCCGGGACAGAGCAATCAGCCCCAGCATTTT

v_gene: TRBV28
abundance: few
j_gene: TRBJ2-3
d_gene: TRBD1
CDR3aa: CASRTQGRTDTQYF
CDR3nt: TGTGCCAGCAGGACACAGGGGCGTACAGATACGCAGTATTTT

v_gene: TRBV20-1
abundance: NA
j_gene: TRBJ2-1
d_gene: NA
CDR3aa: CSARVPGAAREQFF
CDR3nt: TGCAGTGCTAGAGTCCCAGGTGCAGCTCGCGAGCAGTTCTTC

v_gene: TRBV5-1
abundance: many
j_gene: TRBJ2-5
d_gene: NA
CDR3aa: CASSLAAPQETQYF
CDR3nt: TGCGCCAGCAGCTTGGCCGCCCCCCAAGAGACCCAGTACTTC

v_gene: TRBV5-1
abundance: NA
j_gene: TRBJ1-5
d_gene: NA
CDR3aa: CAGSLESGQPQHF
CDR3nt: TGCGCCGGCAGCTTGGAGTCTGGTCAGCCCCAGCATTTT

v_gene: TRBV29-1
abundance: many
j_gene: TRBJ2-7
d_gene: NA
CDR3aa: CSVGQSPYEQYF
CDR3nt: TGCAGCGTTGGACAGTCCCCTTACGAGCAGTACTTC

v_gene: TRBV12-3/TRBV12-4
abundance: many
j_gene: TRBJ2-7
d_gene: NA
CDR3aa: CASSAGWSGWDEQYF
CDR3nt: TGTGCCAGCAGTGCCGGGTGGAGCGGGTGGGACGAGCAGTACTTC

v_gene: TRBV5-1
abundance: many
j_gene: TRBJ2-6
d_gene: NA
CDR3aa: CASSLESSNVLTF
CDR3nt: TGCGCCAGCAGCTTGGAATCGTCCAACGTCCTGACTTTC

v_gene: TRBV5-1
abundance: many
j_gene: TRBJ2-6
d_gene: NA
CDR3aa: CASSLTSSSGANVLTF
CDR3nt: TGTGCCAGCAGCTTAACCAGTAGCTCTGGGGCCAACGTCCTGACTTTC

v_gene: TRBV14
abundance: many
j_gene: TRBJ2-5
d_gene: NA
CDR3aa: CASSQGGTQYF
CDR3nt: TGTGCCAGCAGCCAGGGGGGAACCCAGTACTTC

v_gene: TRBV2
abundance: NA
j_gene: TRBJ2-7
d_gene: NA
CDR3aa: CASCCTEGEQYF
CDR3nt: TGTGCCAGCTGTTGCACAGAGGGCGAGCAGTACTTC

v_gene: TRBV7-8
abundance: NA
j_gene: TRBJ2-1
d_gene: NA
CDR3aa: CASSTPGDRGRSYNEQFF
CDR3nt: TGTGCCAGCAGCACCCCCGGTGATCGTGGGAGATCCTACAATGAGCAGTTCTTC